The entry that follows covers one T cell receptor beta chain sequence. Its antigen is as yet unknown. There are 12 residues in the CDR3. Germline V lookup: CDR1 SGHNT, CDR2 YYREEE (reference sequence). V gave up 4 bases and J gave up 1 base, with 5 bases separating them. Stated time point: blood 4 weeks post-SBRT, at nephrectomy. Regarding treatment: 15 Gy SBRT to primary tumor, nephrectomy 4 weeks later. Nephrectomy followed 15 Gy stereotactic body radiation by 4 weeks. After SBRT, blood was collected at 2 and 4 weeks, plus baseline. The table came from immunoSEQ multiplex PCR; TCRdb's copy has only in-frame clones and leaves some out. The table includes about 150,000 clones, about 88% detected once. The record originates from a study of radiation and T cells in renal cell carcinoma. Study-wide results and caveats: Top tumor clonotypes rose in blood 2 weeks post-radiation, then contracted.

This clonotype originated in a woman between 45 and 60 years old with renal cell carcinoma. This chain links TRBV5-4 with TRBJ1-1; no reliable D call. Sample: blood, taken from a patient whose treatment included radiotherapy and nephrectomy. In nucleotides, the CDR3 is TGTGCCAGCAGCCCTTGGAACACTGAAGCTTTCTTT. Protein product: CASSPWNTEAFF.